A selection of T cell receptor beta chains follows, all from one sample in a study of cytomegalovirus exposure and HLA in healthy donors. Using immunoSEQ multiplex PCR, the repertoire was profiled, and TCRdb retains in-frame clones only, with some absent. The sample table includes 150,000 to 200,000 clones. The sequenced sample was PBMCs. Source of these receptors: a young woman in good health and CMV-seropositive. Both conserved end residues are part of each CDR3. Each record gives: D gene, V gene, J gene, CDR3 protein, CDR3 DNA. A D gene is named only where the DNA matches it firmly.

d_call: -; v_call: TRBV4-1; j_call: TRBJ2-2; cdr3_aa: CASSQAIRSGRGLTNTGELFF; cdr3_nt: TGCGCCAGCAGCCAAGCGATTAGATCTGGGCGGGGCCTTACGAACACCGGGGAGCTGTTTTTT
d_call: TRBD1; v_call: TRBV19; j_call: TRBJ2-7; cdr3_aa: CASSIRDRPTYEQYF; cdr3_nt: TGTGCCAGTAGTATAAGGGACAGGCCAACCTACGAGCAGTACTTC
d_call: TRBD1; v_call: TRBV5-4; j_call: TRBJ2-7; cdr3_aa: CASSTQGASYEQYF; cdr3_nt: TGTGCCAGCAGCACACAGGGGGCCTCCTACGAGCAGTACTTC
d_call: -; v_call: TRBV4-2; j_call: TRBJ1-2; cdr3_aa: CASSQVRAGDGYTF; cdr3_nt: TGTGCCAGCAGCCAAGTTAGGGCGGGCGACGGCTACACCTTC
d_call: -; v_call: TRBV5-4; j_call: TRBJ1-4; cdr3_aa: CASSSRARTNEKLFF; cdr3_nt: TGTGCCAGCAGTTCGAGGGCCCGGACTAATGAAAAACTGTTTTTT
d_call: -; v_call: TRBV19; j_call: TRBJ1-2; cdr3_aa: CASSAHREARGYTF; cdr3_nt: TGTGCCAGTAGTGCCCACAGGGAAGCTAGGGGCTACACCTTC
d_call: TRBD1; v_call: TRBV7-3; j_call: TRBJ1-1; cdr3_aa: CASSLTGANTEAFF; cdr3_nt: TGTGCCAGCAGCCTGACAGGGGCGAACACTGAAGCTTTCTTT
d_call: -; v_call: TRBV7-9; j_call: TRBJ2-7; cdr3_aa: CASSETGLGSGEQYF; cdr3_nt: TGTGCCAGCAGCGAAACGGGACTGGGGTCGGGGGAGCAGTACTTC
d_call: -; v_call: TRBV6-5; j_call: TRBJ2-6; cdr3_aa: CASSYRDGGVLTF; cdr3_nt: TGTGCCAGCAGTTATAGGGACGGGGGCGTCCTGACTTTC
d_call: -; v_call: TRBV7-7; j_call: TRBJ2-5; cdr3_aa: CASGTGQGTQYF; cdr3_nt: TGTGCTAGCGGGACAGGGCAGGGGACCCAGTACTTC
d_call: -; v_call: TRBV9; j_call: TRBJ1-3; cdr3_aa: CASSVAQGGNTIYF; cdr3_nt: TGTGCCAGCAGCGTAGCACAGGGTGGAAACACCATATATTTT
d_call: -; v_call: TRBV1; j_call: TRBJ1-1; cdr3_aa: CTSSPSPFSGAFF; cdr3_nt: TGCACCAGCAGCCCCAGTCCCTTCTCGGGGGCTTTCTTT
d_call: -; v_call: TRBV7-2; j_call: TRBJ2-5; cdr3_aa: CASSLGRGRTETQYF; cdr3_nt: TGTGCCAGCAGCTTAGGGAGGGGCCGAACGGAGACCCAGTACTTC
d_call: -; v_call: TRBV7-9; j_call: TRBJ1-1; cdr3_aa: CASTTGSGSTEAFF; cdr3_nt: TGTGCCAGCACCACCGGGTCGGGAAGCACTGAAGCTTTCTTT
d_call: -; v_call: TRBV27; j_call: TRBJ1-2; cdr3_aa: CASRPIAGPYGYTF; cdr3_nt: TGTGCCAGCAGGCCCATCGCGGGGCCGTATGGCTACACCTTC
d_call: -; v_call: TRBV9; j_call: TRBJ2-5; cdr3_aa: CASSAGAPTVQETQYF; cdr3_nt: TGTGCCAGCAGCGCCGGTGCCCCTACCGTTCAAGAGACCCAGTACTTC